This T cell receptor beta chain comes out of a study of post-analysis software for immune sequencing data. TCR beta cDNA libraries had unique molecular identifiers. TCRdb re-called the PCR reads with MiXCR, one entry per CDR3 protein. Of 600,000 to 750,000 distinct CDR3 sequences detected, approximately 60% appear once; the ten largest clones hold around 11%. Input material: blood. The TCR sequence derives from a girl aged 2-10 years with multiple sclerosis.

CDR3 bases: TGTGCCAGCAGCGTGGAACCGGGACCCAACTACAATGAGCAGTTCTTC. It yields the protein CASSVEPGPNYNEQFF. This chain uses TRBV9 with TRBJ2-1, with D tentatively TRBD1 or TRBD2 (5 bases each). Germline V lookup: CDR1 SGDLS, CDR2 YYNGEE. Trimming removed 2 bases from V and 3 bases from J, with 15 bases in between. The CDR3 is 16 amino acids.